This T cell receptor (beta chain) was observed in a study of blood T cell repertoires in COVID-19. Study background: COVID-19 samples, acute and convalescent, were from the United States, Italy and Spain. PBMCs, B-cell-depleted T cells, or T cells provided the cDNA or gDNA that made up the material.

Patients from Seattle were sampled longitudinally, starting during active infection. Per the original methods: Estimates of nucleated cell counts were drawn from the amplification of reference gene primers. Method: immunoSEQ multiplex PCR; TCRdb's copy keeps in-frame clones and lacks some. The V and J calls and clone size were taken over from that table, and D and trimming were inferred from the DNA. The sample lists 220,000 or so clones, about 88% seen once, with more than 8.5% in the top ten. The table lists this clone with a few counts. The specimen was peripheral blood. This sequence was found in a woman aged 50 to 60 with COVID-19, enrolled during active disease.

CDR3 loop: CASSPRTDSSTEAFF. As DNA, the CDR3 is TGTGCCAGCAGCCCCCGGACAGATTCTTCAACTGAAGCTTTCTTT. The chain has TRBV7-9 and TRBJ1-1; D perhaps matches TRBD1 (6 bases). The germline gives CDR1 SEHNR, CDR2 FQNEAQ (reference sequence). CDR3 length: 15 residues. V was pared by 5 bases and J by 5 bases, with 18 bases between.